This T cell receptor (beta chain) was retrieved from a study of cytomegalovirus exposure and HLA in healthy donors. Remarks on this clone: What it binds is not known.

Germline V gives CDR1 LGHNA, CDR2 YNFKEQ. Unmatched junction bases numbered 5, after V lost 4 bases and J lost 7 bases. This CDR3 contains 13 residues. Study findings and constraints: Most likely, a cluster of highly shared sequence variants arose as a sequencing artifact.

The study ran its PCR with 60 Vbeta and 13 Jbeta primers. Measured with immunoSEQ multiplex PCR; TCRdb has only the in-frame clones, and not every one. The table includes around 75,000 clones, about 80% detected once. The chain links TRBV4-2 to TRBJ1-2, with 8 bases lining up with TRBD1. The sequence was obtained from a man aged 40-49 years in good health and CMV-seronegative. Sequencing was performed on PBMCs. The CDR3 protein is CASSLPDRAGYTF. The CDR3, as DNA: TGTGCCAGCAGCCTACCGGACAGGGCTGGCTACACCTTC.